Each of the 12 T cell receptor beta chains below was sequenced from the same sample in a study of T cells after yellow fever vaccination. TCRdb independently ran MiXCR on the 5' RACE reads; one entry per CDR3 protein. Among 25,000 to 30,000 distinct CDR3 sequences, roughly 4.5% were seen once, and the ten largest hold 35% to 45%. The source material was PBMCs, either bulk or a sorted T-cell subset (CD4+, CD8+, memory, or dextramer-sorted; not recorded which), sampled on the day of the yellow fever booster vaccination. The source of these receptors is a man in his late teens or twenties who received the YFV17D yellow fever vaccine.

The sample holds many counts of this clonotype. The chain carries TRBV14 and TRBJ2-3; either TRBD1 or TRBD2 may supply D (6 bases each). The CDR3 has 14 residues. Germline CDR1 is SGHDN and CDR2 is FVKESK. V dropped 1 base and J dropped 5 bases, with 10 bases sitting between them. This chain's CDR3 is CASSQVGGGDTQYF. CDR3 bases: TGTGCCAGCAGCCAAGTTGGAGGGGGAGATACGCAGTATTTT. The whole variable domain, filled in from reference TRBV14 and TRBJ2-3, reads EAGVTQFPSHSVIEKGQTVTLRCDPISGHDNLYWYRRVMGKEIKFLLHFVKESKQDESGMPNNRFLAERTGGTYSTLKVQPAELEDSGVYFCASSQVGGGDTQYFGPGTRLTVL.

This clonotype was picked up many times. The chain combines TRBV20-1 with TRBJ2-5, with D uncertain. Trimming shortened V by 0 bases and J by 1 base, and 9 bases separated the two germline ends. CDR1 and CDR2 from the germline V gene are DFQATT and SNEGSKA (reference sequence). The CDR3 extends over 14 amino acids. The CDR3 nucleotides read TGCAGTGCTAGAGACCTAAGGACCCAAGAGACCCAGTACTTC. This translates into CSARDLRTQETQYF.

This clonotype was recorded many times. The rearrangement links TRBV20-1 to TRBJ2-2, with 7 bases matching TRBD1. The V gene end was trimmed by 1 base and the J gene end by 7 bases; junction bases not matched to a gene: 12. Germline V gene data show CDR1 as DFQATT and CDR2 as SNEGSKA (reference sequence). The CDR3 totals 16 residues. This CDR3 is CSARGGTGASIGELFF. As DNA, the CDR3 is TGCAGTGCTAGAGGTGGAACAGGGGCGAGCATCGGGGAGCTGTTTTTT.

This clonotype was seen ten or more times. This chain links TRBV5-1 with TRBJ2-1; possible D gene TRBD2, 6 bases. The V gene's germline CDR1 is SGHRS and CDR2 YFSETQ. Trimming took 5 bases from V and 7 from J, leaving 13 bases between them. The CDR3 sequence is 13 residues long. CDR3 in amino acids: CASSPYGGNEQFF. The CDR3 region has the DNA TGCGCCAGCAGTCCCTACGGGGGAAATGAGCAGTTCTTC. The entire variable domain, with the rest obtained from reference TRBV5-1 and TRBJ2-1, is as follows: KAGVTQTPRYLIKTRGQQVTLSCSPISGHRSVSWYQQTPGQGLQFLFEYFSETQRNKGNFPGRFSGRQFSNSRSEMNVSTLELGDSALYLCASSPYGGNEQFFGPGTRLTVL.

This clonotype occurred many times. This sequence joins TRBV7-2 and TRBJ2-3; 8 bases agree with TRBD2. Unmatched junction bases numbered 8, after V lost 4 bases and J lost 2 bases. Germline loops: CDR1 SGHTA, CDR2 FQGNSA. This CDR3 comprises 16 residues. The CDR3 loop is CASSSLKRGITDTQYF. CDR3 coding DNA: TGTGCCAGCAGCTCTCTAAAGCGGGGGATCACAGATACGCAGTATTTT.

J is TRBJ1-2 and V is TRBV19, with D possibly being TRBD1 (6 bases). V lost 8 bases, J lost 7 bases, and 20 bases lay in between. The CDR3 consists of 14 residues. Looked up from germline, CDR1 is LNHDA and CDR2 is SQIVND (reference sequence). In DNA, the CDR3 is TGTGCCAGTCTGGGCCAAACAGGGAAGTCTGGCTACACCTTC. This sequence encodes CASLGQTGKSGYTF.

In this sample, this clonotype turned up many times. This rearrangement joins TRBV12-3 or TRBV12-4 to TRBJ2-3; D gene ambiguous. V shed 3 bases and J shed 2 bases, with 21 bases lying between them. The CDR3 runs 18 residues. CDR3: CASSFSREYLVITDTQYF. CDR3 sequence (DNA): TGTGCCAGCAGTTTTAGTAGGGAATACCTCGTAATCACAGATACGCAGTATTTT.

V usage is TRBV5-1 and J usage is TRBJ1-3; D remains unclear. Germline V gene lookup returns CDR1 SGHRS and CDR2 YFSETQ. The CDR3 spans 14 residues. V was shortened by 1 base and J by 4 bases, with 9 bases between the two germline ends. The CDR3 spells CASSLIDGGNTIYF. The DNA of the CDR3 is TGCGCCAGCAGCTTGATAGACGGAGGAAACACCATATATTTT.

This clonotype occurred many times. The chain combines TRBV4-3 with TRBJ2-2; D is uncertain. Trimming shortened V by 0 bases and J by 8 bases, and 13 bases separated the two germline ends. The CDR3 is 15 amino acids. Germline CDR1 reads LGHNA; CDR2 reads YSLEER. The CDR3 nucleotides are TGCGCCAGCAGCCAAGATGTAGGCGGTTTTGGGGAGCTGTTTTTT. This translates into CASSQDVGGFGELFF.

This clonotype was observed many times. The genes are TRBV10-3 and TRBJ1-1; no reliable D call. Trimming pared 6 bases from V and 3 bases from J, leaving 17 bases between. This CDR3 is 15 amino acids long. Germline loops: CDR1 ENHRY, CDR2 SYGVKD. CDR3 bases: TGTGCCATCAGCCGGCAGGATGCTCGGGACACTGAAGCTTTCTTT. It translates to CAISRQDARDTEAFF.

At least ten counts were recorded for this clonotype. This chain connects TRBV12-3 or TRBV12-4 to TRBJ1-1, with D unresolved. Trimming left V 3 bases short and J 10 bases short, with 15 bases between. The length of the CDR3 is 13 residues. The chain's CDR3 is CASSFSAGYTAFF. The CDR3 DNA is TGTGCCAGCAGTTTTTCGGCAGGTTATACAGCTTTCTTT.

The sample holds many counts of this clonotype. The chain couples TRBV4-3 to TRBJ2-7; 11 positions match TRBD2. Germline V gene lookup returns CDR1 LGHNA and CDR2 YSLEER. There are 16 residues in the CDR3. V gave up 0 bases and J gave up 3 bases; unmatched junction bases: 4. The CDR3 sequence is CASSQELTSGDYEQYF. Written as DNA, the CDR3 is TGCGCCAGCAGCCAAGAACTGACTAGCGGGGACTACGAGCAGTACTTC.